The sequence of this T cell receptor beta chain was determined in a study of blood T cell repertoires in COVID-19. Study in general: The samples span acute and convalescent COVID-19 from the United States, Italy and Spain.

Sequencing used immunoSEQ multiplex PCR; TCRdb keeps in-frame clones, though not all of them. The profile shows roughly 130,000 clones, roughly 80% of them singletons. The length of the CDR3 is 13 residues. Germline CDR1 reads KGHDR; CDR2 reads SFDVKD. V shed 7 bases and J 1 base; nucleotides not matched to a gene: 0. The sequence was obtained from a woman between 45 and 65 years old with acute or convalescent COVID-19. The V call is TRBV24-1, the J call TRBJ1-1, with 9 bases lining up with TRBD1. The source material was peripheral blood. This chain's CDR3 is CATRDRGNTEAFF. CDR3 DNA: TGTGCCACCAGGGACAGGGGGAACACTGAAGCTTTCTTT.